One and the same sample provided the 30 T cell receptor beta chains below, sequenced in a study of cytomegalovirus exposure and HLA in healthy donors. 60 Vbeta and 13 Jbeta primers were used in PCR. Some clones are missing from TCRdb's copy, which holds only in-frame ones; the method was immunoSEQ multiplex PCR. Here the sample spans about 120,000 clones, roughly 70% being singletons. Sequencing was carried out using PBMCs. All receptors come from a man aged 25 to 40 in good health and CMV-seronegative.

This chain joins TRBV9 and TRBJ2-7; 11 nucleotides agree with TRBD2. The length of the CDR3 is 13 residues. Germline-derived CDR1 and CDR2 are SGDLS and YYNGEE. Trimming at V came to 2 bases and at J to 9 bases, leaving 4 bases not matched to a gene. The CDR3 DNA is TGTGCCAGCAGCGTTAGCGGGGGGGAGGTGCAGTACTTC. Its protein is CASSVSGGEVQYF.

The rearrangement links TRBV30 to TRBJ1-5; 7 bases match TRBD1. Germline V lookup: CDR1 GTSNPN, CDR2 SVGIG (reference sequence). The CDR3 extends over 15 amino acids. Trimming at V came to 1 base and at J to 0 bases, leaving 3 bases not matched to a gene. In DNA, the CDR3 is TGTGCCTGGAGTGCCGGGACAGCTAGCAATCAGCCCCAGCATTTT. Protein: CAWSAGTASNQPQHF.

The V and J genes are TRBV19 and TRBJ2-6; 8 bases map to TRBD1. V lost 7 bases and J lost 4; bases outside the gene matches: 24. CDR1 and CDR2 (germline): LNHDA, SQIVND (reference sequence). This CDR3 spans 21 amino acids. CDR3 sequence (DNA): TGTGCCAGTACCAAATATGGGACAGGTTTGGGGAAAATCCGGGGGGCCAACGTCCTGACTTTC. Translating it yields CASTKYGTGLGKIRGANVLTF.

This clone was seen just once. This chain joins TRBV9 and TRBJ1-1, with unresolved D. Germline values: CDR1 SGDLS, CDR2 YYNGEE. The CDR3 spans 14 residues. Trimming took off 4 bases at V and 4 bases at J, with 14 bases between the two ends. The CDR3, as DNA: TGTGCCAGCAGCCCAAGAGAGGTATTCACTGAAGCTTTCTTT. Amino acids: CASSPREVFTEAFF.

The J gene is TRBJ1-2, the V gene TRBV7-2, with D maybe TRBD1 (5 bases). This CDR3 spans 17 amino acids. Looked up from germline, CDR1 is SGHTA and CDR2 is FQGNSA. Trimming removed 2 bases at V and 8 bases at J, with 24 bases between. CDR3 in DNA: TGTGCCAGCAGCTTAAGTGGTCCGGCCCCAGGGTATTCCGGCTACACCTTC. It specifies CASSLSGPAPGYSGYTF.

This clone has more than one count but fewer than ten. The chain joins TRBV19 to TRBJ2-1; 7 bases fit TRBD2. Germline-derived CDR1 and CDR2 are LNHDA and SQIVND (reference sequence). V lost 4 bases to trimming and J lost 9 bases; unmatched junction nucleotides: 9. CDR3 length equals 14 residues. CDR3 sequence (DNA): TGTGCCAGTAGTACCGTCCTTTGGGAGGGTGAGCAGTTCTTC. This codes for CASSTVLWEGEQFF.

V gene TRBV7-8 combines with J gene TRBJ1-3, with D maybe TRBD1 (5 bases). The CDR3 contains 17 residues. V was clipped by 1 base and J by 0 bases, with 13 bases between them. Per germline, CDR1 SGHVS and CDR2 FQNEAQ. The CDR3 DNA follows: TGTGCCAGCAGCTTAGAGGCAGGGTTATACTCTGGAAACACCATATATTTT. It codes for CASSLEAGLYSGNTIYF.

The J gene is TRBJ1-5, the V gene TRBV4-3; TRBD1 agrees at 7 bases. The germline gives CDR1 LGHNA, CDR2 YSLEER. The J segment lost 2 bases and the V segment lost 2 bases, leaving 6 bases of the junction unmatched. The CDR3 contains 16 residues. In DNA form, the CDR3 reads TGCGCCAGCAGCCAATTCTACAGGGGCGGCAATCAGCCCCAGCATTTT. Translating gives CASSQFYRGGNQPQHF.

The chain recombines TRBV19 with TRBJ1-6; 8 bases fit TRBD1. Looked up from germline, CDR1 is LNHDA and CDR2 is SQIVND (reference sequence). There are 16 residues in the CDR3. The J segment lost 7 bases and the V segment lost 3 bases, leaving 8 bases of the junction unmatched. The CDR3 here is CASSMYHRTGNSPLHF. DNA of the CDR3: TGTGCCAGTAGTATGTACCACCGGACAGGGAATTCACCCCTCCACTTT. Complete variable domain (other parts from reference TRBV19 and TRBJ1-6): DGGITQSPKYLFRKEGQNVTLSCEQNLNHDAMYWYRQDPGQGLRLIYYSQIVNDFQKGDIAEGYSVSREKKESFPLTVTSAQKNPTAFYLCASSMYHRTGNSPLHFGNGTRLTVT.

This clone was seen only once. V is TRBV9 and J is TRBJ1-2; D is unclear. The CDR3 consists of 12 residues. Germline CDR1 SGDLS, CDR2 YYNGEE. The V end was cut by 4 bases, the J end by 4 bases, with 8 bases between. The CDR3 DNA reads as TGTGCCAGCAGCCCCCGGTCCTATGGCTACACCTTC. Translating gives CASSPRSYGYTF.

Concerning this clone itself: Germline and junction disagree at one end, which may indicate a read error. The chain combines TRBV7-9 with TRBJ2-1; D remains unclear. This CDR3 spans 12 amino acids. Germline V CDR1 and CDR2: SEHNR, FQNEAQ (reference sequence). In nucleotides, the CDR3 is TGTTCCAGCACGATGGAGTACAATGAGCAGTTCTTC. This encodes CSSTMEYNEQFF.

This clone has a single count. CDR3 coding DNA: TGTGCCAGCAGCCAAGGCGGGGGGCTTAACACCGGGGAGCTGTTTTTT. Its protein is CASSQGGGLNTGELFF. V is TRBV4-2 and J is TRBJ2-2; 8 nucleotides line up with TRBD2. Germline lookup yields CDR1 LGHNA and CDR2 YNFKEQ. J lost 2 bases, V lost 1 base, and 3 bases had no gene match. CDR3 length: 16 residues.

This clone occurred a few times. V gene TRBV6-5 combines with J gene TRBJ1-1; TRBD1 aligns across 8 bases. This CDR3 contains 15 residues. Trimming at V came to 7 bases and at J to 1 base, leaving 8 bases not matched to a gene. Germline CDR1 MNHEY, CDR2 SVGAGI. The CDR3 protein is CASTGRDRWNTEAFF. CDR3 DNA sequence: TGTGCCAGCACCGGCCGGGACAGGTGGAACACTGAAGCTTTCTTT.

Concerning this clone: At one of its ends the junction is not consistent with the germline gene, which may arise from a read error. The chain combines TRBV5-1 with TRBJ2-1, with 10 nucleotides matching TRBD1. The CDR3 consists of 13 residues. Germline V lookup: CDR1 SGHRS, CDR2 YFSETQ. Written as DNA, the CDR3 is TGCGCCAGCAGCTTAGCCGGGACAGGGGTTAGAATCTTC. Residues: CASSLAGTGVRIF.

J is TRBJ2-1 and V is TRBV19; 9 bases align to TRBD1. V trimming: 6 bases; J trimming: 8 bases; junction bases outside the gene matches: 11. The CDR3 loop spans 15 amino acids. Germline values: CDR1 LNHDA, CDR2 SQIVND (reference sequence). The CDR3 sequence: CASRGLTGGSDEQFF. Written as DNA, the CDR3 is TGTGCCAGTAGGGGCCTCACAGGGGGCTCGGATGAGCAGTTCTTC.

The chain combines TRBV7-9 with TRBJ2-1; 14 nucleotides align to TRBD2. With V trimmed by 8 bases and J by 2 bases, 11 bases remained unmatched. Germline CDR1 and CDR2: SEHNR and FQNEAQ (reference sequence). The CDR3 covers 18 residues. CDR3 DNA sequence: TGTGCCAGCGTGAAAGGGACTAGCGGGGGTTTGACCTACAATGAGCAGTTCTTC. This codes for CASVKGTSGGLTYNEQFF.

V gene TRBV18 combines with J gene TRBJ1-4; no definite D call. The CDR3 loop spans 13 amino acids. With 2 bases removed from V and 6 bases from J, the gap between germline ends came to 7 bases. Germline values: CDR1 KGHSH, CDR2 LQKENI. The CDR3 nucleotides read TGTGCCAGCTCACCAAATGAGGATGAAAAACTGTTTTTT. Translating it yields CASSPNEDEKLFF.

Here the CDR3 DNA reads TGTGCCAGCAGCGTAGTGGGACAGGACTATGGCTACACCTTC. Protein product: CASSVVGQDYGYTF. The chain uses TRBV9 and TRBJ1-2; 8 bases align to TRBD1. J was trimmed by 3 bases and V by 0 bases; bases with no gene match: 1. This CDR3 has 14 residues. CDR1 SGDLS and CDR2 YYNGEE come from the germline V gene.

A remark on this clone: In this CDR3 the conserved last residue, phenylalanine or tryptophan, is missing, so a read error is likely. V gene TRBV6-1 combines with J gene TRBJ1-2; TRBD1 might be the D (6 bases). V dropped 1 base and J dropped 4 bases, with 13 bases sitting between them. Germline V gives CDR1 MNHNS, CDR2 SASEGT. The CDR3 has 15 residues. CDR3 protein: CASSEVAGVGYGYTL. CDR3 DNA: TGTGCCAGCAGTGAAGTAGCAGGGGTGGGCTATGGCTACACCCTC.

This clone was seen only a few times. The J gene is TRBJ2-7, the V gene TRBV10-3; weak D call: TRBD2 (5 bases). V lost 3 bases and J 0 bases, leaving 6 bases between the germline ends. Germline CDR1 ENHRY, CDR2 SYGVKD. This CDR3 is built from 13 residues. The CDR3 loop is CAISERDSYEQYF. The CDR3 DNA sequence: TGTGCCATCAGTGAACGGGACTCCTACGAGCAGTACTTC.

The chain joins TRBV5-4 to TRBJ1-1; 8 bases fit TRBD1. The J segment lost 5 bases and the V segment lost 3 bases, leaving 6 bases of the junction unmatched. Germline values: CDR1 SGHNT, CDR2 YYREEE (reference sequence). This CDR3 has 14 residues. The CDR3 spells CASSSGGRETEAFF. CDR3 sequence (DNA): TGTGCCAGCAGCTCAGGGGGCAGGGAGACTGAAGCTTTCTTT.

The chain is built from TRBV15 and TRBJ2-2, with D tentatively TRBD1 (5 bases). The CDR3 extends over 16 amino acids. The ends were cut back, 0 bases at V and 3 bases at J, with 11 bases in the middle. Germline CDR1 LNHNV, CDR2 YYDKDF (reference sequence). In DNA form, the CDR3 reads TGTGCCACCAGCAGAGATCGGACAACTCACACCGGGGAGCTGTTTTTT. Translating gives CATSRDRTTHTGELFF.

The chain combines TRBV14 with TRBJ2-4; TRBD1 aligns across 8 bases. This CDR3 spans 14 amino acids. The germline gives CDR1 SGHDN, CDR2 FVKESK. V trimming: 3 bases; J trimming: 4 bases; junction bases outside the gene matches: 2. The CDR3 region has the DNA TGTGCCAGCAGCCAGAGGACAGGGAAAAACATTCAGTACTTC. Encoded protein: CASSQRTGKNIQYF.

On this clone: The germline gene is not matched at one end of the junction; a read error may be the cause. The CDR3 reads CAGSPPGGSMRKLFF. For the CDR3, the DNA is TGTGCCGGCAGTCCCCCGGGGGGATCCATGAGAAAACTGTTTTTT. The rearrangement links TRBV28 to TRBJ1-4; D is possibly TRBD1 (5 bases). Germline V lookup: CDR1 MDHEN, CDR2 SYDVKM. The CDR3 loop spans 15 amino acids. The full variable domain, rest sourced from reference TRBV28 and TRBJ1-4, is DVKVTQSSRYLVKRTGEKVFLECVQDMDHENMFWYRQDPGLGLRLIYFSYDVKMKEKGDIPEGYSVSREKKERFSLILESASTNQTSMYLCAGSPPGGSMRKLFFGSGTQLSVL.

The V gene is TRBV5-1, the J gene TRBJ2-5; 10 bases map to TRBD2. Germline V lookup: CDR1 SGHRS, CDR2 YFSETQ. This CDR3 contains 15 residues. Trimming removed 4 bases from V and 0 bases from J; junction bases left unmatched: 3. The CDR3 loop is CASSRGLAYQETQYF. In nucleotides, the CDR3 is TGCGCCAGCAGCAGGGGACTAGCGTACCAAGAGACCCAGTACTTC. Using reference TRBV5-1 and TRBJ2-5 for the parts outside the CDR3, the full variable domain is KAGVTQTPRYLIKTRGQQVTLSCSPISGHRSVSWYQQTPGQGLQFLFEYFSETQRNKGNFPGRFSGRQFSNSRSEMNVSTLELGDSALYLCASSRGLAYQETQYFGPGTRLLVL.

The rearrangement joins TRBV7-9 to TRBJ2-7, with 13 bases aligning to TRBD2. The germline V gene has CDR1 SEHNR and CDR2 FQNEAQ (reference sequence). The CDR3 has 15 residues. Trimming removed 5 bases from V and 5 bases from J; junction bases left unmatched: 6. CDR3 region: CASSRTSGGWNEQYF. The CDR3 DNA sequence: TGTGCCAGCAGCCGGACTAGCGGGGGTTGGAACGAGCAGTACTTC.

V usage is TRBV27 and J usage is TRBJ1-4, with unresolved D. Germline values: CDR1 MNHEY, CDR2 SMNVEV (reference sequence). Trimming left V 3 bases short and J 10 bases short, with 12 bases between. The CDR3 is 13 residues long. DNA for the CDR3: TGTGCCAGCAGTTTTTCCCCACGGGGAAAACTGTTTTTT. This sequence encodes CASSFSPRGKLFF.

The CDR3 DNA follows: TGTGCCAGCAGACAGGGACAGAGGAATTCACCCCTCCACTTT. This sequence encodes CASRQGQRNSPLHF. The chain recombines TRBV6-5 with TRBJ1-6; 7 nucleotides agree with TRBD1. The CDR3 is made up of 14 amino acids. Germline values: CDR1 MNHEY, CDR2 SVGAGI. Trimming removed 6 bases from V and 7 bases from J; junction bases left unmatched: 6.

The chain has TRBV7-2 and TRBJ2-1; 7 bases are shared with TRBD1. Germline lookup yields CDR1 SGHTA and CDR2 FQGNSA. The V segment lost 5 bases and the J segment 11 bases; nucleotides outside the gene matches: 9. The CDR3 has 13 residues. The CDR3 protein is CASSPFTGAQQFF. In DNA, the CDR3 is TGTGCCAGCAGCCCTTTTACAGGGGCCCAGCAGTTCTTC.

This clone was observed a handful of times. V is TRBV5-6 and J is TRBJ1-1, with 7 bases lining up with TRBD1. CDR1 and CDR2 (germline): SGHDT, YYEEEE. The CDR3 extends over 15 amino acids. Trimming cost V 4 bases and J 4 bases; bases outside gene matches: 10. CDR3 sequence (DNA): TGTGCCAGCAGCGGAACAGGGGTGGGGCGCACTGAAGCTTTCTTT. The encoded protein is CASSGTGVGRTEAFF.